Each of the 7 T cell receptor beta chains below was sequenced from the same sample in a study of T cell responses to AZD1222 COVID-19 vaccine. Only in-frame clones appear in the TCRdb table, and some are missing; sequencing was by immunoSEQ multiplex PCR. The table has over 100,000 clones, roughly 80% seen once. The material sequenced was peripheral blood, taken on day 0 of AZD1222 vaccination. The receptor set was obtained from an adult in good health.

The chain employs TRBV15 and TRBJ2-7; 10 bases align to TRBD2. Germline values: CDR1 LNHNV, CDR2 YYDKDF (reference sequence). The trim removed 0 bases at V and 3 bases at J, leaving 2 bases unmatched. The CDR3 has 15 amino acids. The CDR3 reads CATSRDASGSYEQYF. The CDR3 DNA follows: TGTGCCACCAGCAGAGACGCTAGCGGGAGCTACGAGCAGTACTTC.

The rearrangement uses TRBV27 and TRBJ2-1, with D perhaps being TRBD1 or TRBD2 (6 bases each). Trimming stripped 3 bases from V and 7 bases from J, with 22 bases between. Germline V CDR1 and CDR2: MNHEY, SMNVEV (reference sequence). The CDR3 runs 17 residues. The DNA for the CDR3 is TGTGCCAGCAGTTTCAGTCTTTTACAGGGAGGCGGAAATGAGCAGTTCTTC. Its protein is CASSFSLLQGGGNEQFF.

The CDR3 here is CASNPGETYEQYF. CDR3 in DNA: TGTGCCAGCAACCCAGGGGAAACCTACGAGCAGTACTTC. The chain has TRBV2 and TRBJ2-7; D perhaps matches TRBD1 (6 bases). The CDR3 spans 13 residues. Deletions cut 7 bases from V and 2 bases from J, with 12 bases between. CDR1 and CDR2 (germline): SNHLY, FYNNEI.

Comments on this clone: This sample also contains other DNA sequences that code for the same CDR3. The gene calls are TRBV5-1 and TRBJ2-5, with D perhaps TRBD1 or TRBD2 (5 bases each). V gave up 0 bases and J gave up 1 base, with 10 bases separating them. The CDR3 is made up of 15 amino acids. CDR1 SGHRS and CDR2 YFSETQ come from the germline V gene. The CDR3 DNA follows: TGCGCCAGCAGCTTGGACGGGACCCTCCAAGAGACCCAGTACTTC. Its translation is CASSLDGTLQETQYF.

V gene TRBV6-2 or TRBV6-3 combines with J gene TRBJ1-1, with D tentatively TRBD1 (5 bases). Per germline, CDR1 MNHEY and CDR2 SVGEGT. The CDR3 length is 13 residues. The germline V and J ends were trimmed by 5 bases and 2 bases, with 9 bases remaining between them. The CDR3 bases are TGTGCCAGCAGTAACCGGGGCAACACTGAAGCTTTCTTT. Its protein product is CASSNRGNTEAFF.

As concerns this clone: A junction end diverges from the germline sequence, so it may reflect a read error. The gene calls are TRBV2 and TRBJ1-2; 9 bases are a match to TRBD1. Germline CDR1 and CDR2: SNHLY and FYNNEI. The CDR3 extends over 16 amino acids. The CDR3 DNA follows: TGTGCCAGCAGTAAAGCGGGACAGGGAGTGAACTATGGCTACACCTTC. As protein: CASSKAGQGVNYGYTF.

This clone appeared a single time. A junction boundary mismatches the germline segment, possibly from a read error. The rearrangement uses TRBV7-7 and TRBJ2-5, with 11 bases identical to TRBD1. CDR3 size: 16 residues. Germline V gene lookup returns CDR1 SSHAT and CDR2 FNYEAQ (reference sequence). The CDR3 DNA reads as TGTGCTAGCAGCGTACCGGGACAGGGGGGTGGAGAGACCCAGTACTTC. Its protein product is CASSVPGQGGGETQYF. The full variable domain, with the rest looked up from reference TRBV7-7 and TRBJ2-5, is GAGVSQSPRYKVTKRGQDVTLRCDPISSHATLYWYQQALGQGPEFLTYFNYEAQPDKSGLPSDRFSAERPEGSISTLTIQRTEQRDSAMYRCASSVPGQGGGETQYFGPGTRLLVL.